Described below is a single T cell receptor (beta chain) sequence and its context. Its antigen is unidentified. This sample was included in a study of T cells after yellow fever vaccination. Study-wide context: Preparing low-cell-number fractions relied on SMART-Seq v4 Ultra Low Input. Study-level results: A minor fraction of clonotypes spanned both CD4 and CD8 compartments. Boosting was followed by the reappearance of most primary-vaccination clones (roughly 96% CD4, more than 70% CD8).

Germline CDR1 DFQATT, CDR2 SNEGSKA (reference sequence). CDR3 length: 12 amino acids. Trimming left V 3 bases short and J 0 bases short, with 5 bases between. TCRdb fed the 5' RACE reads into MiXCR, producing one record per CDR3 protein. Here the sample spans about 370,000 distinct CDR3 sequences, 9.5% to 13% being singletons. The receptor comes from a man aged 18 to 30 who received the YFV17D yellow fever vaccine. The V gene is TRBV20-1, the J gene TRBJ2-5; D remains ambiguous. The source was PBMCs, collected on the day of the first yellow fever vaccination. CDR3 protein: CSASDHQETQYF. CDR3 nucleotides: TGCAGTGCTAGCGACCACCAAGAGACCCAGTACTTC.